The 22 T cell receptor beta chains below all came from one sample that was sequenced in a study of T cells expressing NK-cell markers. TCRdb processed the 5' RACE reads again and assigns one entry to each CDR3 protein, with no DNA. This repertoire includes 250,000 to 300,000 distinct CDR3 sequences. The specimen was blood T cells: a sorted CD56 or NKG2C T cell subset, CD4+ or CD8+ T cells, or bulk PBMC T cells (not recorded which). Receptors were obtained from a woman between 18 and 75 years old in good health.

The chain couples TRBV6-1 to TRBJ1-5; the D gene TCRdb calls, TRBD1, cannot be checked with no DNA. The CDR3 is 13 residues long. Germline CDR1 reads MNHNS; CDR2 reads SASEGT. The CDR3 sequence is CASSPGTEAPQHF.

This CDR3 reads CASSLNAKLNTEAFF. The chain joins TRBV7-2 to TRBJ1-1. Per the germline V gene, CDR1 is SGHTA and CDR2 is FQGNSA. The CDR3 has 15 residues.

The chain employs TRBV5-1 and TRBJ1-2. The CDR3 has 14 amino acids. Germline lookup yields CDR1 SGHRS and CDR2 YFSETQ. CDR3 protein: CASSLALRGNGYTF. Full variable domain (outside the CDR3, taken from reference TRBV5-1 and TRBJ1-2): KAGVTQTPRYLIKTRGQQVTLSCSPISGHRSVSWYQQTPGQGLQFLFEYFSETQRNKGNFPGRFSGRQFSNSRSEMNVSTLELGDSALYLCASSLALRGNGYTFGSGTRLTVV.

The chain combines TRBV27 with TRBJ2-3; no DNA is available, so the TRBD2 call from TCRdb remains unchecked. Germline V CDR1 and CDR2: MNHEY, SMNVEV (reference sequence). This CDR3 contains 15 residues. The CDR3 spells CASTRDSINTDTQYF.

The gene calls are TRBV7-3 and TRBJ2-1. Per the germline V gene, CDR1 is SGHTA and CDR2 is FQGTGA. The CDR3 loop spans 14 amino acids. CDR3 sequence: CASSPQGSGNEQFF.

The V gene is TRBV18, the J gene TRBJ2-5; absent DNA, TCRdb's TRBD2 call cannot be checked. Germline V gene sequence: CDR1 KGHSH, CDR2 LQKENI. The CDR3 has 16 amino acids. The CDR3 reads CASSRLAGKWQETQYF.

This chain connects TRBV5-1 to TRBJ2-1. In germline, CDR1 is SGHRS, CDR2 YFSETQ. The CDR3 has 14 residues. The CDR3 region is CASSLGSAYNEQFF.

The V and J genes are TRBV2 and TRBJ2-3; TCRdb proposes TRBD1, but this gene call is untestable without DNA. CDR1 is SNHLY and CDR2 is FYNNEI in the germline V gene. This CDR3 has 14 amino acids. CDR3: CASQATVRTDTQYF.

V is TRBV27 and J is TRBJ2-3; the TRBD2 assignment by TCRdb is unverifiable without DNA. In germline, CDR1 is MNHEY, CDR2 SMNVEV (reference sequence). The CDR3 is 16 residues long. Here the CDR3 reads CASKGLRAGVADTQYF.

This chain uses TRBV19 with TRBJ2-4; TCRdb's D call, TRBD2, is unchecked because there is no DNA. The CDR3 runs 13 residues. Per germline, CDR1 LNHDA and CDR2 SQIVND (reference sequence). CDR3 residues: CASSQSGLALQYF.

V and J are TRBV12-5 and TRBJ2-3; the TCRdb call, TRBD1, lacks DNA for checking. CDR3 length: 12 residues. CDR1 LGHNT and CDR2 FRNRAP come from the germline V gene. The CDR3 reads CASGLPAGPQYF.

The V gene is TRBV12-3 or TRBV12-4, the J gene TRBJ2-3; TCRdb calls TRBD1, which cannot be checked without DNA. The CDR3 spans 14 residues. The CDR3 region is CASSAAGGDDTQYF.

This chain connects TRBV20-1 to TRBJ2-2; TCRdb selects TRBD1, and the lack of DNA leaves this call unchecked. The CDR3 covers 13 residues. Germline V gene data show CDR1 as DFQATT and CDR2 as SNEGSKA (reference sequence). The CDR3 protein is CSAPGQSTGELFF.

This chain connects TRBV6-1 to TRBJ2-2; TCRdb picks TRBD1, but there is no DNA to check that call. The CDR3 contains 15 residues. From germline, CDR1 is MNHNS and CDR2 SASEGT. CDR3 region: CASRGREGNTGELFF.

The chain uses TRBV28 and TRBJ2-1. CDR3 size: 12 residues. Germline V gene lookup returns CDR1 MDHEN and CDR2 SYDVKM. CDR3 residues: CASSSRYNEQFF.

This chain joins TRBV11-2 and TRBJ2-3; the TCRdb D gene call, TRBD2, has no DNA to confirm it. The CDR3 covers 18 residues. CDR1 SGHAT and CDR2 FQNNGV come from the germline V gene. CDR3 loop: CASSLVFGLAVSTDTQYF.

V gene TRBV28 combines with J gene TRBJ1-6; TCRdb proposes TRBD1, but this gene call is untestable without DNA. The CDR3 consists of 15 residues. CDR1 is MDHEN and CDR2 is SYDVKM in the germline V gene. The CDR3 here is CASSLGDRVNSPLHF.

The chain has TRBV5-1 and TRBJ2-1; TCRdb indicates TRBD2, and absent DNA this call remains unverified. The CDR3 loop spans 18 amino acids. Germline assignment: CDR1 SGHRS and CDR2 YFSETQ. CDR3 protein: CASSMGLAGVLGYNEQFF.

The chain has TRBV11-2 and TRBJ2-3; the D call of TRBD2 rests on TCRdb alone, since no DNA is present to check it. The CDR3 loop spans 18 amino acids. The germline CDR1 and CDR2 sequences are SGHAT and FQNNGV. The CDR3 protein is CASSSGPRLAGAQDTQYF.

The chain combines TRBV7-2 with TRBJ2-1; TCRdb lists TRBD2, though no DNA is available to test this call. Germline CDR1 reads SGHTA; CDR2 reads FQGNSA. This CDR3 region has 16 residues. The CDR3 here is CASSLQAGGYYNEQFF.

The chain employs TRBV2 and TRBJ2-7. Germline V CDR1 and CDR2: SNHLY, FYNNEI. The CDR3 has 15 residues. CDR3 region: CASKEGWYSSYEQYF.

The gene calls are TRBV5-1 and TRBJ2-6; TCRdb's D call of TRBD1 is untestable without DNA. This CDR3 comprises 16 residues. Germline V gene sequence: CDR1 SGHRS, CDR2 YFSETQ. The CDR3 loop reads CASSYTGAAGANVLTF.